This is a list of T cell receptor beta chains from one sample in a study of blood T cells in healthy people across ages. In TCRdb, the 5' RACE reads were re-called with MiXCR into one record per CDR3 protein. The sample has about a million distinct CDR3 sequences, roughly two fifths seen once. Sequenced material: blood. The source of these receptors is a man aged 18-30 years in good health. The CDR3 runs from the conserved cysteine through the conserved F or W. The D gene is left open where the match is weak. Only some rows state a clone size, as once, few, many or a class for expanded clones.

V,length,size,D,J,DNA,CDR3
TRBV20-1,13,NA,NA,TRBJ1-2,TGCAGTGCCCCCAAAGACGGCGCTTGTGGCTACACCTTC,CSAPKDGACGYTF
TRBV28,17,NA,TRBD1,TRBJ1-2,TGTGCCAGCAGTTTCTTAGGGGCAGTTGACAGGGAGTATGGCTACACCTTC,CASSFLGAVDREYGYTF
TRBV6-5,13,NA,NA,TRBJ2-7,TGTGCCAGCAGTTACTCGTGGACGCAGCCCCAGTACTTC,CASSYSWTQPQYF
TRBV12-3/TRBV12-4,17,NA,NA,TRBJ2-3,TGTGCCAGCAGGCAAGCCCGGTGGGGATCTAGCACAGATACGCAGTATTTT,CASRQARWGSSTDTQYF
TRBV4-2,15,NA,NA,TRBJ2-7,TGTGCCAGCAGCCAAGAAAGCGGGCCTACCTACGAGCAGTACTTC,CASSQESGPTYEQYF
TRBV20-1,16,NA,TRBD2,TRBJ2-3,TGCAGTGCCGAACCCGGGACTAGCGGTGGCACAGATACGCAGTATTTT,CSAEPGTSGGTDTQYF
TRBV9,20,NA,NA,TRBJ1-6,TGTGCCAGCAGTGGTGCAGGGGATGGGGATATCTCCTCCTATAATTCACCCCTCCACTTT,CASSGAGDGDISSYNSPLHF
TRBV6-5,11,NA,NA,TRBJ2-2,TGTGCCAGCAGTTACTTGTCCGAGCTGTTTTTT,CASSYLSELFF
TRBV7-9,13,NA,NA,TRBJ2-7,TGTGCCAGCAGCTTGACGTTCTCCTACGAGCAGTACTTC,CASSLTFSYEQYF
TRBV9,16,NA,TRBD1,TRBJ2-3,TGTGCCAGCAGCGACCGGGACAGCAAATCCACAGATACGCAGTATTTT,CASSDRDSKSTDTQYF
TRBV9,14,NA,NA,TRBJ1-1,TGTGCCAGCAGCGTCCTTAGACAGGCCGAAGTGGCTTTCTTT,CASSVLRQAEVAFF
TRBV28,11,NA,NA,TRBJ1-2,TGTGCCAGCAGTCGACCGGGGGGCTACACCTTC,CASSRPGGYTF
TRBV27,14,few,TRBD1,TRBJ2-1,TGTGCCAGCAGTTCCGGACAGGGGGAGAATGAGCAGTTCTTC,CASSSGQGENEQFF
TRBV12-3/TRBV12-4,15,NA,TRBD2,TRBJ2-7,TGTGCCAGCAGTTTATTTAGGGAGGGTCCCTACGAGCAGTACTTC,CASSLFREGPYEQYF
TRBV12-3/TRBV12-4,16,NA,NA,TRBJ2-5,TGTGCCAGCAGTTTAGCCTCCGGGTTAGGACAAGAGACCCAGTACTTC,CASSLASGLGQETQYF
TRBV6-5,15,few,NA,TRBJ1-2,TGTGCCAGCAGTTACCAGAGAACCTTTAACTATGGCTACACCTTC,CASSYQRTFNYGYTF
TRBV29-1,13,few,NA,TRBJ1-1,TGCAGCGCACTCGTTGCTACAAACACTGAAGCTTTCTTT,CSALVATNTEAFF
TRBV2,15,NA,TRBD1,TRBJ2-3,TGTGCCAGCAGTGGACAGGGGAGCACTTCAGATACGCAGTATTTT,CASSGQGSTSDTQYF
TRBV5-1,15,NA,NA,TRBJ1-1,TGCGCCAGCAGCTCGTCCGGGGGGGCCTATACTGAAGCTTTCTTT,CASSSSGGAYTEAFF
TRBV20-1,14,NA,NA,TRBJ1-1,TGCAGTGCTCTGACAGCTTTGGGGAACACTGAAGCTTTCTTT,CSALTALGNTEAFF
TRBV4-2,17,once,TRBD2,TRBJ2-3,TGTGCCAGCAGCCAAGATAGGGCTAGCGGGGGGGCCTATACGCAGTATTTT,CASSQDRASGGAYTQYF
TRBV7-9,16,NA,TRBD1,TRBJ2-3,TGTGCCAGCAGCGCCCGACAGGGGGCGGGAACAGATACGCAGTATTTT,CASSARQGAGTDTQYF
TRBV5-1,15,NA,TRBD1,TRBJ2-3,TGCGCCAGCAGCTTGGACCCTACAGGGGGCGATACGCAGTATTTT,CASSLDPTGGDTQYF
TRBV12-3/TRBV12-4,14,NA,TRBD1,TRBJ1-6,TGTGCCAGCAGTTTTGGGACAGGGGGTTCACCCCTCCACTTT,CASSFGTGGSPLHF
TRBV6-4,15,NA,TRBD2,TRBJ2-7,TGTGCCAGCAGTTCCGGGACTAGAGGGTACAATGAGCAGTACTTC,CASSSGTRGYNEQYF
TRBV12-3/TRBV12-4,14,few,NA,TRBJ1-1,TGTGCCAGCAGTCCCGAATTGGGGGGCACTGAAGCTTTCTTT,CASSPELGGTEAFF
TRBV4-3,15,few,NA,TRBJ1-2,TGCGCCAGCAGCCAAGAAGGCCAGGACAACTATGGCTACACCTTC,CASSQEGQDNYGYTF
TRBV20-1,14,few,TRBD1,TRBJ2-4,TGCAGTGCACGTCAGGGGGCGAACAATTACATTCAGTACTTC,CSARQGANNYIQYF
TRBV12-3/TRBV12-4,14,NA,TRBD2,TRBJ2-5,TGTGCCAGCAACCCGACTAGCGGGGGTGGGACCCAGTACTTC,CASNPTSGGGTQYF
TRBV2,15,NA,TRBD2,TRBJ2-2,TGTGCCAGCGACCTCGGGGGGGTGAACACCGGGGAGCTGTTTTTT,CASDLGGVNTGELFF
TRBV25-1,14,NA,TRBD1,TRBJ2-3,TGTGCCAGCAGTGGGACAGGCCACCCAGATACGCAGTATTTT,CASSGTGHPDTQYF
TRBV20-1,13,NA,NA,TRBJ2-3,TGCAGTGCTAGCGAGGTGGTAACAGATACGCAGTATTTT,CSASEVVTDTQYF
TRBV12-5,14,NA,TRBD1,TRBJ1-2,TGTGCTAGTGGTAGGGACAGGGCTGGATATGGCTACACCTTC,CASGRDRAGYGYTF
TRBV13,13,NA,NA,TRBJ1-1,TGTGCCAGCAGCTTCGACCGGGTCCAAGGCGCTTTCTTT,CASSFDRVQGAFF
TRBV28,15,NA,NA,TRBJ1-1,TGTGCCAGCAGTTTATACGCAGGGCTGGGCACTGAAGCTTTCTTT,CASSLYAGLGTEAFF
TRBV6-2/TRBV6-3,13,few,NA,TRBJ1-2,TGTGCCAGCAGTCAAACAGAGATCTATGGCTACACCTTC,CASSQTEIYGYTF
TRBV12-3/TRBV12-4,12,few,NA,TRBJ2-4,TGTGCCAGCAGTTTCGAGGGGAACATTCAGTACTTC,CASSFEGNIQYF
TRBV7-2,15,NA,NA,TRBJ2-1,TGTGCCAGCAGCTGGGGCGGGGAATCCTACAATGAGCAGTTCTTC,CASSWGGESYNEQFF
TRBV20-1,14,NA,NA,TRBJ2-2,TGCAGTGCTAGTGACTCGTTGGACACCGGGGAGCTGTTTTTT,CSASDSLDTGELFF
TRBV20-1,13,NA,TRBD1,TRBJ1-2,TGCAGTGCCCCCGGTGGACAGGGAGGAGGCTACACCTTC,CSAPGGQGGGYTF
TRBV6-5,13,NA,TRBD2,TRBJ2-3,TGTGCCAGCAGTTCCCAGGGACTAGGGGCGCAGTATTTT,CASSSQGLGAQYF
TRBV9,14,NA,NA,TRBJ2-2,TGTGCCAGCAGCGTAGGAAATATGGCCGGGGAGCTGTTTTTT,CASSVGNMAGELFF
TRBV4-3,15,NA,NA,TRBJ2-6,TGCGCCAGCAGCCAAGTCGGACTCCCGAAAGCCGTCCTGACTTTC,CASSQVGLPKAVLTF
TRBV20-1,12,NA,NA,TRBJ1-1,TGCAGTGCTAGGAGGGGAAGCACTGAAGCTTTCTTT,CSARRGSTEAFF
TRBV12-3/TRBV12-4,11,many,NA,TRBJ2-2,TGTGCCAGCAGTTACACCGGGGAGCTGTTTTTT,CASSYTGELFF
TRBV4-3,14,NA,NA,TRBJ2-2,TGCGCCAGCAGCCAAGAAGGGGCCACCGGGGAGCTGTTTTTT,CASSQEGATGELFF
TRBV7-8,17,few,NA,TRBJ2-3,TGTGCCAGCAGCCCGATAAGGGGGGCAATTGGGGCAGATACGCAGTATTTT,CASSPIRGAIGADTQYF
TRBV11-2,16,NA,NA,TRBJ2-2,TGTGCCAGCAGTACCACGATTAGGCAGAAGGTCGGGGAGCTGTTTTTT,CASSTTIRQKVGELFF
TRBV27,15,NA,TRBD1,TRBJ1-5,TGTGCCAGCAGTTTATCGACAGGGAGGGATCAGTCCCAGCATTTT,CASSLSTGRDQSQHF
TRBV19,13,NA,NA,TRBJ1-2,TGTGCCAGTAGTATTGGTCGGAACCATGGCTACACCTTC,CASSIGRNHGYTF